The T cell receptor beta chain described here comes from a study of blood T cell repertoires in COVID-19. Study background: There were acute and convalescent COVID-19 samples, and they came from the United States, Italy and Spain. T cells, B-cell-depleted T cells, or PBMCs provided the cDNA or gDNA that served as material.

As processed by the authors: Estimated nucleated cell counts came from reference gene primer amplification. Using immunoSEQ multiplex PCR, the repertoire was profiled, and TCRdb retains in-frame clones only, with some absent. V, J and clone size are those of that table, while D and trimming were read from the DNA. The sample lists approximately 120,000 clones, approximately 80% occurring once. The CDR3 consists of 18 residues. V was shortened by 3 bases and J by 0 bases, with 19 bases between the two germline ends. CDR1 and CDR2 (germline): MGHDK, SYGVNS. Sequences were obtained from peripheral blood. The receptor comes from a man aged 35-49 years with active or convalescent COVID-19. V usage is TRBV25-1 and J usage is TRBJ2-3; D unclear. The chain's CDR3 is CASSDPSVVPGSTDTQYF. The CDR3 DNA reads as TGTGCCAGCAGTGACCCCTCGGTGGTACCTGGTAGCACAGATACGCAGTATTTT.